This TCR beta chain was observed in a study of blood T cell repertoires in COVID-19. Study-level background: Some COVID-19 samples were acute and others convalescent; all came from the United States, Italy and Spain. T cells, B-cell-depleted T cells, or PBMCs supplied cDNA or gDNA.

As handled by the study authors: Amplifying reference gene primers gave estimates of nucleated cell counts. Profiling relied on immunoSEQ multiplex PCR, and the TCRdb table lists in-frame clones only, not all of them. D and trimming come from the DNA, and the V and J calls and clone size come from that table. This sample has some 130,000 clones, with 90% found just once. CDR3 length: 13 amino acids. Trimming took 2 bases from V and 8 from J, leaving 10 bases between them. Germline CDR1 reads KGHSH; CDR2 reads LQKENI. Sequenced input: peripheral blood. The V gene is TRBV18, the J gene TRBJ2-1, with unresolved D. The source is a man between 45 and 60 years old with active COVID-19. The CDR3 spells CASSPLAADEQFF. The CDR3 region has the DNA TGTGCCAGCTCACCATTAGCCGCAGATGAGCAGTTCTTC.